A selection of T cell receptor beta chains follows, all from one sample in a study of T-cell memory formation after mild COVID-19. TCRdb redid the calling of the 5' RACE reads with MiXCR, one entry per CDR3 protein. The table has about 560,000 distinct CDR3 sequences, 15% to 20% seen once. Source material: PBMCs or a T cell subset sorted from them (not recorded which). Receptor source: an adult woman who had mild COVID-19 (a few samples of this study predate the infection). Cell type and time point are not known. Both conserved end residues are part of each CDR3. The D gene is left open where the match is weak. Size tells how often a clone was seen (once, few, many) or the class of an expanded clone, and some rows leave it out.

TRBJ2-1 TRBD2 - TRBV20-1 CSATPLAGINNEQFF TGCAGTGCCACCCCCCTAGCGGGAATCAACAATGAGCAGTTCTTC
TRBJ2-1 - few TRBV7-3 CASSPSGVVAPGDNNEQFF TGTGCCAGCAGCCCTTCGGGGGTGGTAGCGCCGGGGGACAACAATGAGCAGTTCTTC
TRBJ2-1 - few TRBV25-1 CASSEDGGSYNEQFF TGTGCCAGCAGTGAAGATGGGGGCTCCTACAATGAGCAGTTCTTC
TRBJ2-1 - - TRBV3-1 CASSYTGLGEQFF TGTGCCAGCAGCTATACAGGGTTAGGTGAGCAGTTCTTC
TRBJ1-2 TRBD1 few TRBV20-1 CSATGQGAYYGYTF TGCAGTGCTACCGGACAGGGGGCGTACTATGGCTACACCTTC
TRBJ2-3 TRBD2 - TRBV18 CASSRTSDADTQYF TGTGCCAGCTCACGGACTAGCGATGCAGATACGCAGTATTTT
TRBJ1-1 - few TRBV29-1 CSVASGDPEAFF TGCAGCGTTGCTTCAGGGGACCCTGAAGCTTTCTTT
TRBJ2-1 TRBD2 - TRBV6-2/TRBV6-3 CASSYVGLAGVEQFF TGTGCCAGCAGTTACGTAGGACTAGCGGGAGTTGAGCAGTTCTTC
TRBJ2-3 - many TRBV29-1 CSVFEMTGTDTQYF TGCAGCGTTTTCGAAATGACAGGCACAGATACGCAGTATTTT
TRBJ1-2 - - TRBV12-3/TRBV12-4 CASSLRGAANYGYTF TGTGCCAGCAGTTTAAGGGGAGCGGCTAACTATGGCTACACCTTC
TRBJ2-5 - few TRBV24-1 CATSDVSETQYF TGTGCCACCAGTGACGTATCAGAGACCCAGTACTTC
TRBJ2-1 TRBD1 few TRBV4-1 CASSRDRARNNEQFF TGCGCCAGCAGCCGGGACAGGGCTAGGAACAATGAGCAGTTCTTC
TRBJ1-6 - many TRBV14 CASSQGQTKNSPLHF TGTGCCAGCAGCCAAGGGCAGACCAAGAATTCACCCCTCCACTTT
TRBJ2-3 - - TRBV7-6 CASSLLGGPVGDTQYF TGTGCCAGCAGCCTCCTCGGGGGGCCGGTCGGAGATACGCAGTATTTT
TRBJ2-3 TRBD2 - TRBV2 CASNTGLAGVLADTQYF TGTGCCAGCAATACGGGACTAGCGGGAGTTTTGGCAGATACGCAGTATTTT
TRBJ2-2 TRBD1 - TRBV5-1 CASSLGGQAATGELFF TGCGCCAGCAGCTTGGGAGGACAGGCGGCCACCGGGGAGCTGTTTTTT
TRBJ2-7 TRBD2 - TRBV12-3/TRBV12-4 CASSPRGSGGLF TGTGCCAGCAGTCCCCGGGGTAGCGGGGGTCTCTTC
TRBJ1-2 - - TRBV4-1 CASSQVPQGYSGYTF TGCGCCAGCAGCCAAGTCCCCCAGGGTTACAGTGGCTACACCTTC
TRBJ2-7 - - TRBV6-5 CASSYDRGGRGLASEQYF TGTGCCAGCAGCTACGACAGGGGGGGGAGGGGACTAGCCTCCGAGCAGTACTTC
TRBJ2-1 TRBD2 few TRBV12-3/TRBV12-4 CASSPRMAGRDEQFF TGTGCCAGCAGCCCTCGTATGGCAGGGAGGGATGAGCAGTTCTTC
TRBJ2-5 - - TRBV18 CASSPPRPQETQYF TGTGCCAGCTCACCACCCCGTCCCCAAGAGACCCAGTACTTC
TRBJ2-6 - - TRBV2 CASSERRAGANVLTF TGTGCCAGCAGTGAAAGGCGGGCTGGGGCCAACGTCCTGACTTTC
TRBJ1-1 - few TRBV9 CASTFVGTTGEAFF TGTGCCAGCACCTTTGTTGGGACGACAGGAGAAGCTTTCTTT
TRBJ1-2 - few TRBV19 CASATANYGYTF TGTGCCAGCGCTACAGCTAACTATGGCTACACCTTC
TRBJ2-1 - many TRBV12-3/TRBV12-4 CASNGYMSSYNEQFF TGTGCCAGCAACGGGTACATGAGCTCCTACAATGAGCAGTTCTTC